The clone carrying this T cell receptor beta chain was detected only once. The RNA input was roughly 0.45 to 1 ug, and it was reverse transcribed with random hexamers. Multiplex PCR with immunoSEQ amplified the TCR beta CDR3 across 54 Vbeta and 13 Jbeta. TCRdb called the immunoSEQ multiplex PCR reads again in MiXCR, with one record for every CDR3 protein. The table lists about 80,000 distinct CDR3 sequences, more than 85% of them singletons, with about 0.52% in the top ten. This entry belongs to a study of CD8 T cells in Susac syndrome. Trimming left V 4 bases short and J 0 bases short, with 19 bases between. The CDR3 spans 16 residues. Looked up from germline, CDR1 is SQVTM and CDR2 is ANQGSEA. High-throughput TCR beta sequencing covered peripheral CD8+ and CD4+ T cells.

The sequencing sample was made of CD4+ T cells from PBMCs. The TCR comes from a human donor with Susac syndrome. The chain is built from TRBV29-1 and TRBJ2-7, with D possibly called TRBD1 or TRBD2 (6 bases each). The DNA for the CDR3 is TGCAGCGTTGGGGTCTCGGGGGCAGGGCGCTCCTACGAGCAGTACTTC. This translates into CSVGVSGAGRSYEQYF.